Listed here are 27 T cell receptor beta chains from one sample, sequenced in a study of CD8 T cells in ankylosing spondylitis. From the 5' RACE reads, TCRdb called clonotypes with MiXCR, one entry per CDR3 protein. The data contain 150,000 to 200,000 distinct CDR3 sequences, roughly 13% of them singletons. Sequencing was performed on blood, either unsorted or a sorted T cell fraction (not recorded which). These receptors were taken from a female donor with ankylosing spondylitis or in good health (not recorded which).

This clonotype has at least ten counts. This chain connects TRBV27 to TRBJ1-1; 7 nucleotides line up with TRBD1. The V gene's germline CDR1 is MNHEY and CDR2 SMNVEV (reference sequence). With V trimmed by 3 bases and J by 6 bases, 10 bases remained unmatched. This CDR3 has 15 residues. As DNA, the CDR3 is TGTGCCAGCAGTTTTTCGGTGACAGGGTACGCTGAAGCTTTCTTT. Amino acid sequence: CASSFSVTGYAEAFF.

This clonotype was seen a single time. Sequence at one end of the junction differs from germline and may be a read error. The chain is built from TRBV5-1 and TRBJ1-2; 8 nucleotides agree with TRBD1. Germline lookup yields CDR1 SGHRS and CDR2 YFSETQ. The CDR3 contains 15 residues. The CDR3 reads CASRPWTGSVYGYAF. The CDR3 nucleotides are TGCGCCAGCAGACCCTGGACAGGGTCAGTCTATGGCTACGCCTTC.

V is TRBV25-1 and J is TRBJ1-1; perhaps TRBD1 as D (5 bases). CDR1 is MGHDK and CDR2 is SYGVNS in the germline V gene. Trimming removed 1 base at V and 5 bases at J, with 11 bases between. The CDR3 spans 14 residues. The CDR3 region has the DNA TGTGCCAGCAGTGAATGGGCAGGGCTTACTGAAGCTTTCTTT. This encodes CASSEWAGLTEAFF.

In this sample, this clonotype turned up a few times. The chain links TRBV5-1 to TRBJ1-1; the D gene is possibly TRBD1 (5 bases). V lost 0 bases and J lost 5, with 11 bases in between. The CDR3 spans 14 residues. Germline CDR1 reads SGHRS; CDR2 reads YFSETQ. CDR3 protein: CASSLGTTGTEAFF. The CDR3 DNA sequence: TGCGCCAGCAGCTTGGGAACTACAGGTACTGAAGCTTTCTTT. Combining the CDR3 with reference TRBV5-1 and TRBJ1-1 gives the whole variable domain KAGVTQTPRYLIKTRGQQVTLSCSPISGHRSVSWYQQTPGQGLQFLFEYFSETQRNKGNFPGRFSGRQFSNSRSEMNVSTLELGDSALYLCASSLGTTGTEAFFGQGTRLTVV.

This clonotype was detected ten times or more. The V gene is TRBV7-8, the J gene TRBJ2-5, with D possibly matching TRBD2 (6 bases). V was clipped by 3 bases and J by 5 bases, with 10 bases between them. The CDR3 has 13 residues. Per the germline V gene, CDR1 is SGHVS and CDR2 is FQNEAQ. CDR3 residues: CASSFFGGETQYF. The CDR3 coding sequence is TGTGCCAGCAGCTTTTTCGGGGGTGAGACCCAGTACTTC.

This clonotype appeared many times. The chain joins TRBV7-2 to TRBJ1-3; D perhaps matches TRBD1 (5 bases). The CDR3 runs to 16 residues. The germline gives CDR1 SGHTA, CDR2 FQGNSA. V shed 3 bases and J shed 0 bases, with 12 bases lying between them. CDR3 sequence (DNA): TGTGCCAGCAGCTTTAATATGAGGGGCTCTGGAAACACCATATATTTT. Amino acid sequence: CASSFNMRGSGNTIYF.

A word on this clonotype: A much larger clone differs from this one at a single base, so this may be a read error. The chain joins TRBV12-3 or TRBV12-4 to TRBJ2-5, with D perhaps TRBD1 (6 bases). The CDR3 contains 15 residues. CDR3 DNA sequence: TGTGCCAGCAGTGACAGCACACAGGGCCAAGAGGCCCAGTACTTC. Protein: CASSDSTQGQEAQYF.

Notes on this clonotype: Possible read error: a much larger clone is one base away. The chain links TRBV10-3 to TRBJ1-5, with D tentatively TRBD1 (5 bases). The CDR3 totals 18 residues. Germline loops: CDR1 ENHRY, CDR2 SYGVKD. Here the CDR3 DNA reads TGTGCCACCAGTGAGTCAGGGACGTCCATCGGGGGCAATCAGCCCCAGCATTTT. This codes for CATSESGTSIGGNQPQHF.

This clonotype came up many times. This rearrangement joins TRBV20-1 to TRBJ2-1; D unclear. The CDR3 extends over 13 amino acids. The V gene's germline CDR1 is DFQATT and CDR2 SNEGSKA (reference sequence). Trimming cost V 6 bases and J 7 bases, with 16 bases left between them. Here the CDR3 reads CSAPPPGINEQFF. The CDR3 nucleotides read TGCAGTGCCCCGCCCCCAGGAATAAATGAGCAGTTCTTC.

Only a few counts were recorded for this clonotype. The CDR3 loop reads CATSDLGAVSTDTQYF. CDR3 nucleotide sequence: TGTGCCACCAGTGATTTGGGAGCGGTTAGCACAGATACGCAGTATTTT. The chain uses TRBV24-1 and TRBJ2-3, with D tentatively TRBD2 (5 bases). The germline V gene encodes CDR1 KGHDR and CDR2 SFDVKD. Trimming took off 0 bases at V and 0 bases at J, with 9 bases between the two ends. The CDR3 length is 16 residues.

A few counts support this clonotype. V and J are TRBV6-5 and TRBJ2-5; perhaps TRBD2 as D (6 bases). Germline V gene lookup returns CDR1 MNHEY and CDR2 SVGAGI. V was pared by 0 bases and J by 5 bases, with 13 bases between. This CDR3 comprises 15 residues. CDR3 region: CASSYSTLAWETQYF. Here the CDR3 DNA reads TGTGCCAGCAGTTACTCGACTCTAGCGTGGGAGACCCAGTACTTC.

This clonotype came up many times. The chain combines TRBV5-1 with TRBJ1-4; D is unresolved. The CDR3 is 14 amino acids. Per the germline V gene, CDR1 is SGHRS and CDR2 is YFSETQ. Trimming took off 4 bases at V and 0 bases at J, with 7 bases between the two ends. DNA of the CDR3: TGCGCCAGCAGCCGTTTATCAACTAATGAAAAACTGTTTTTT. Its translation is CASSRLSTNEKLFF.

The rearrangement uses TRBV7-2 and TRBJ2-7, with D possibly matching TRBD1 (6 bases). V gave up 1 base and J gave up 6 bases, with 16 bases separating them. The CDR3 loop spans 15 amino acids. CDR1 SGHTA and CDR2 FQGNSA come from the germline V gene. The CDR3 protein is CASSLGSGDFSEQYF. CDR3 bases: TGTGCCAGCAGCTTAGGATCAGGGGATTTCTCCGAGCAGTACTTC.

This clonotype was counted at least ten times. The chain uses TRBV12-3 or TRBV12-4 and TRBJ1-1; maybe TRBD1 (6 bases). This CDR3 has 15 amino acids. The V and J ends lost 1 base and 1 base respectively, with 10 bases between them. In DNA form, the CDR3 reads TGTGCCAGCAGTTTAGAAGGGGGGCCGAACACTGAAGCTTTCTTT. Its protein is CASSLEGGPNTEAFF.

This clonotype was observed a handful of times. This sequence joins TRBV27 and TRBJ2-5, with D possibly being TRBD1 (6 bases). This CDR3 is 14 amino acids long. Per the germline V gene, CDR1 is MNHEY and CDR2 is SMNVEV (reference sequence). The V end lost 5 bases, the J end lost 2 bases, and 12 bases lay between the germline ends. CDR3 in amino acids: CASSPLQGQETQYF. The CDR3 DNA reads TGTGCCAGCAGTCCTCTACAGGGACAAGAGACCCAGTACTTC.

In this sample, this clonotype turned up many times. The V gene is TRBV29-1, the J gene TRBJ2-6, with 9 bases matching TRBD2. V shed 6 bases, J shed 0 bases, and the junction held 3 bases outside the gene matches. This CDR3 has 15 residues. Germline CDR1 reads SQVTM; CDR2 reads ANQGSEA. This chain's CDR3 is CSVAGGISGANVLTF. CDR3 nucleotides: TGCAGCGTGGCGGGAGGGATCTCTGGGGCCAACGTCCTGACTTTC.

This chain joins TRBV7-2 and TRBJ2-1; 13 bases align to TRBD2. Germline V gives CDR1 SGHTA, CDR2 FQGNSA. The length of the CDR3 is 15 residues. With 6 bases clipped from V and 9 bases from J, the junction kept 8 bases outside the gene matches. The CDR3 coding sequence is TGTGCCAGCAGGTCCGGGACTAGCGGGACGTTTGAGCAGTTCTTC. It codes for CASRSGTSGTFEQFF.

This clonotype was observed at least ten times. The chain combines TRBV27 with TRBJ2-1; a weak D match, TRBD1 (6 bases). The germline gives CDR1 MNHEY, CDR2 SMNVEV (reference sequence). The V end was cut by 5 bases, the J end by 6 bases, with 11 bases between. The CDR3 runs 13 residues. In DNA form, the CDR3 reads TGTGCCAGCAGTCTACAACAGGGCAATGAGCAGTTCTTC. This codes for CASSLQQGNEQFF.

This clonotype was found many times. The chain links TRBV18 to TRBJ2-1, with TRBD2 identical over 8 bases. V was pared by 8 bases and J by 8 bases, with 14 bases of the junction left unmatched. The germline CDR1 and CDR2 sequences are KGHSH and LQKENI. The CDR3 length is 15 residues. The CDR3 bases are TGTGCCAGCGAAAGTGGAGCGGGAGCAGCCCATGAGCAGTTCTTC. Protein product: CASESGAGAAHEQFF.

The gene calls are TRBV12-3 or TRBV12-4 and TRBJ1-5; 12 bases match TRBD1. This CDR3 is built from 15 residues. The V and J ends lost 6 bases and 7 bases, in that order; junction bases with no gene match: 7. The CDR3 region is CASSRDRGLRQPQHF. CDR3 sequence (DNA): TGTGCCAGCAGCCGGGACAGGGGGCTGCGGCAGCCCCAGCATTTT.

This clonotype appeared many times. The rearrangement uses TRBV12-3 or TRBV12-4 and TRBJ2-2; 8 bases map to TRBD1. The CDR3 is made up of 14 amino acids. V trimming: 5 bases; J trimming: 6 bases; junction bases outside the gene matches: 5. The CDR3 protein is CASSEQGAAGELFF. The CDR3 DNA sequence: TGTGCCAGCAGTGAGCAGGGGGCTGCCGGGGAGCTGTTTTTT.

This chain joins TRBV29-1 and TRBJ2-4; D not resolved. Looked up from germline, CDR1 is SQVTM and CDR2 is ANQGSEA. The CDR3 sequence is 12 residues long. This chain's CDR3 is CRPGLAKNIQYF. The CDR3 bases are TGCAGACCCGGCCTAGCCAAAAACATTCAGTACTTC.

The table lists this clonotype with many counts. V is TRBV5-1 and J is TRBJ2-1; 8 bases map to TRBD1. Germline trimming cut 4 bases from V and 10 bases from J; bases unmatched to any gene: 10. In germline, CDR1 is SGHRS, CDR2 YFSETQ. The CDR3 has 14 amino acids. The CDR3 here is CASSPTTGTGEQFF. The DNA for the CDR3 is TGCGCCAGCAGCCCTACGACAGGGACAGGAGAGCAGTTCTTC.

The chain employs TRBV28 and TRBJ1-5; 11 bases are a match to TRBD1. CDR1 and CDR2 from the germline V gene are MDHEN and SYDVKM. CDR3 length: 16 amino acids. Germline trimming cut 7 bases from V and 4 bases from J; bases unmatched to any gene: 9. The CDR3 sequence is CASTTGQGAGNQPQHF. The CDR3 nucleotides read TGTGCCAGCACCACCGGACAGGGGGCGGGGAATCAGCCCCAGCATTTT.

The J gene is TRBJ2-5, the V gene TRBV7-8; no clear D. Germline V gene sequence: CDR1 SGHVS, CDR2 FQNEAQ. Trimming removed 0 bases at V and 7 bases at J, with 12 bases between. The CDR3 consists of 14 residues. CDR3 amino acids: CASSLADTARTQYF. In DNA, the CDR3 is TGTGCCAGCAGCTTAGCTGATACCGCTCGGACCCAGTACTTC.

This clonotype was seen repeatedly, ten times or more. CDR3 nucleotides: TGTGCCAGCAGCTCGGACAGGGGGCGTTGGGGCTACACCTTC. This codes for CASSSDRGRWGYTF. The chain recombines TRBV7-9 with TRBJ1-2; 11 bases fit TRBD1. The germline CDR1 and CDR2 sequences are SEHNR and FQNEAQ (reference sequence). Losses at the gene ends were 4 bases for V and 8 bases for J; bases not matched to a gene: 6. This CDR3 region has 14 residues.

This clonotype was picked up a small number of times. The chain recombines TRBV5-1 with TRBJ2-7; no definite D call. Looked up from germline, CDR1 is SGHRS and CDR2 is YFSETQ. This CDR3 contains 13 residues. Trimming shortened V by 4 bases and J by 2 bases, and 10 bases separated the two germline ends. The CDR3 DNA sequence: TGCGCCAGCAGCCATTCGGGTGCCTACGAGCAGTACTTC. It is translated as CASSHSGAYEQYF.